The source of this T cell receptor beta chain is a study of blood T cell repertoires in COVID-19. Study at large: Collection of acute and convalescent COVID-19 samples took place in the United States, Italy and Spain.

TCRdb keeps only in-frame clones here, not all; method: immunoSEQ multiplex PCR. Of about 270,000 clones listed, around 90% are singletons. Germline lookup yields CDR1 SQVTM and CDR2 ANQGSEA. J gave up 5 bases and V 2 bases, and 3 bases lay outside the gene matches. The CDR3 runs 13 residues. Sequencing used PBMCs or T cells enriched from blood (not recorded which). The receptor was derived from a woman between 25 and 40 years old who had recovered from COVID-19. The chain recombines TRBV29-1 with TRBJ1-1, with TRBD1 matching over 9 bases. The CDR3 DNA reads TGCAGCGTTGAAACAGGGGGCATTACTGAAGCTTTCTTT. This translates into CSVETGGITEAFF.